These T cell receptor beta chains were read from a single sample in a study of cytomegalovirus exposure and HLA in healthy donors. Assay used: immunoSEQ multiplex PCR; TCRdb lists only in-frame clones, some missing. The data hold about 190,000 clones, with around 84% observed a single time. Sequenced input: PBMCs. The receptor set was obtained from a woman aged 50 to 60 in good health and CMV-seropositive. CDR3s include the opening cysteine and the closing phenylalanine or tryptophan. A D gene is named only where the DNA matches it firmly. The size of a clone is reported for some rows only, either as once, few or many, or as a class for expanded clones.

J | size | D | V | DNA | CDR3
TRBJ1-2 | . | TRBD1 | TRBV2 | TGTGCCAGCAGTGGACAGGGAGGAGGTGGCTACACCTTC | CASSGQGGGGYTF
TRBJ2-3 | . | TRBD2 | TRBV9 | TGTGCCAGCAGCGCGCTCGGGCGGGGGACCCCAGATACGCAGTATTTT | CASSALGRGTPDTQYF
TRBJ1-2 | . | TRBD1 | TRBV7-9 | TGTTCCAGCAGCTCAACCGGGACAGGGAACGGCTACACCTTC | CSSSSTGTGNGYTF
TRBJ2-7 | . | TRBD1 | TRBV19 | TGTGCCGGACAGGGACACGAGCAGTACTTC | CAGQGHEQYF
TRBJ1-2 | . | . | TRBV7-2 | TGTGCCAGCAGCTTAGGAGGGTATTCAGGCTACACCTTC | CASSLGGYSGYTF
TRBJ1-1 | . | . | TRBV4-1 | TGCGCCAGCAGCCAAGGACAGGAGACTGAAGCTTTCTTT | CASSQGQETEAFF
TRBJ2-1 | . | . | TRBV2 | TGTGCCAGCAGTGATGGGCTCAGCTCCTACAATGAGCAGTTCTTC | CASSDGLSSYNEQFF
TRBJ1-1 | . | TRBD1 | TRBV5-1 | TGCGCCAGCAGCCGTTCCTACAGGGGCGTGAGGGAAGCTTTCTTT | CASSRSYRGVREAFF
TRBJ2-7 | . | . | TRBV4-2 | TGTGCCAGCAGCCGTGGGGGGACCTACGAGCAGTACTTC | CASSRGGTYEQYF
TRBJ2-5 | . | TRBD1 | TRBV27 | TGTGCCAGCGCCCACCGGGACAGCCAAGAGACCCAGTACTTC | CASAHRDSQETQYF
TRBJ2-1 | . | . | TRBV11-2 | TGTGCCAGCAGCTATGATAGAGGGGGTGAGCAGTTCTTC | CASSYDRGGEQFF
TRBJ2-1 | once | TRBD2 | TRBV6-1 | TGTGCCAGCAGCCCTCGACTAGCGGAGTACAATGAGCAGTTCTTC | CASSPRLAEYNEQFF
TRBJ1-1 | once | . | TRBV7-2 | TGTGCCAGCAGCTTAGACAGGGACCCTGAAGCTTTCTTT | CASSLDRDPEAFF
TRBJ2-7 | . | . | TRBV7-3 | TGTGCCAGCAGCTTGGAGGGGAGTTCCGAGCAGTACTTC | CASSLEGSSEQYF
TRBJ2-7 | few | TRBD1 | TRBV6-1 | TGTGCCAGCAGTGGGGGGGGGACAGGGATCTACGAGCAGTACTTC | CASSGGGTGIYEQYF
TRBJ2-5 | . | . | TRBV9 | TGTGCCAGCAGCCCACAGGGCCCCTTTAGCCAAGAGACCCAGTACTTC | CASSPQGPFSQETQYF
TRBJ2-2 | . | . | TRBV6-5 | TGTGCCAGCAGTTACTCGATCTTCGGGAACACCGGGGAGCTGTTTTTT | CASSYSIFGNTGELFF
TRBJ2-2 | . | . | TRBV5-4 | TGTGCCAGCAGCTCGGACTCCGGGGAGCTGTTTTTT | CASSSDSGELFF
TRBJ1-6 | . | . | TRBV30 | TGTGCCTGGAGTGTGGGCAGATATAATTCACCCCTCCACTTT | CAWSVGRYNSPLHF
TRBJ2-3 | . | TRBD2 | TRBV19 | TGTGCCAGTAGTATGACTAGCGGGGGGCCCACAGATACGCAGTATTTT | CASSMTSGGPTDTQYF
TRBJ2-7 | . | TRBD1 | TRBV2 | TGTGCCAGCAGTCCCTCCCCCCACAAGGGGGCCGAGCACGAGCAGTACTTC | CASSPSPHKGAEHEQYF
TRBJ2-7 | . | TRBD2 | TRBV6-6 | TGTGCCAGCAGTCGACTAGCGGACGCTACCTACGAGCAGTACTTC | CASSRLADATYEQYF
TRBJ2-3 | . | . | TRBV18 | TGTGCCAGCTCACCTGTTCTCTCAGGTACAGATACGCAGTATTTT | CASSPVLSGTDTQYF
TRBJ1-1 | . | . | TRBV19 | TGTGCCAGTAGAGTTGGCTTTTTTCGGAGCAGGGAGAACACTGAAGCTTTCTTT | CASRVGFFRSRENTEAFF
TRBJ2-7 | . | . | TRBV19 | TGTGCCAGTAGTATTCCAGGGGCGTACGAGCAGTACTTC | CASSIPGAYEQYF
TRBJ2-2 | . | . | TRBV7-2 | TGTGCCAGCAGCTTTTTCGCAGGAAACACCGGGGAGCTGTTTTTT | CASSFFAGNTGELFF
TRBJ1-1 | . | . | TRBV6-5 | TGTGCCAGCAGTTACTCGCACAGGGTGGGCACTGAAGCTTTCTTT | CASSYSHRVGTEAFF
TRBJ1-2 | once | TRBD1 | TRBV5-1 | TGCGCCAGCAGCTTGGCCGGGACAGGGGCAGGAGATGGCTACACCTTC | CASSLAGTGAGDGYTF
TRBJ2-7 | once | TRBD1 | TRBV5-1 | TGCGCCAGCAGCCGCGGGACAGGTCCCTACGAGCAGTACTTC | CASSRGTGPYEQYF
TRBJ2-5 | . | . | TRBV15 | TGTGCCACCAGCAGAGATCGAGGATCGAAAGAGACCCAGTACTTC | CATSRDRGSKETQYF
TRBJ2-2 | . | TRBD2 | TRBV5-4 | TGTGCCAGCAGCCCCCTAGCGGGGGGCTACACCGGGGAGCTGTTTTTT | CASSPLAGGYTGELFF
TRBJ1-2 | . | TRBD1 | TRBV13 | TGTGCCAGCAGACCCTGGACAGGGGCTAACTATGGCTACACCTTC | CASRPWTGANYGYTF
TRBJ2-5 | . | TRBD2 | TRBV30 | TGTGCCTGGAGTGTTGCGGGGGTCGAGACCCAGTACTTC | CAWSVAGVETQYF
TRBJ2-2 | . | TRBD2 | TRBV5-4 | TGTGCCAGCAGCTTGGTAGCGGGGGCGAACACCGGGGAGCTGTTTTTT | CASSLVAGANTGELFF
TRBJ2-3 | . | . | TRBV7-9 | TGTGCCAGCAGCTTTTCTCTGACAACAGATACGCAGTATTTT | CASSFSLTTDTQYF
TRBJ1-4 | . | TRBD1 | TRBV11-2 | TGTGCCAGCAGCTATGGGACAGGAACTAATGAAAAACTGTTTTTT | CASSYGTGTNEKLFF
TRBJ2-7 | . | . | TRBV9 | TGTGCCAGCAGCGGGGGGGGCGGGACGGAGGAGAACTTC | CASSGGGGTEENF
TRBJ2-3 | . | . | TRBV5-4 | TGTGCCAGCAGCTCTTACAGGGACCCCACAGATACGCAGTATTTT | CASSSYRDPTDTQYF
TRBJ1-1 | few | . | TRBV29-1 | TGCAGCGTGGGAGGTCAGGGAGGGACTGAAGCTTTCTTT | CSVGGQGGTEAFF
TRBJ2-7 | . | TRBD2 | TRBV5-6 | TGTGCCAGCAGCTTGATCGGGGGAGGGCGAGAGTACTTC | CASSLIGGGREYF
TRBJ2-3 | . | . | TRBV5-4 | TGTGCCAGCAGCTCTAGCACAGATACGCAGTATTTT | CASSSSTDTQYF
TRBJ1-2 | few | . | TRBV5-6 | TGTGCCAGCAGCTTGGAGCGGGGAACCTATGGCTACACCTTC | CASSLERGTYGYTF
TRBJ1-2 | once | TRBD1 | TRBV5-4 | TGTGCCAGCAGCTTGCCCCTCGGGACAGGGGACTATGGCTACACCTTC | CASSLPLGTGDYGYTF
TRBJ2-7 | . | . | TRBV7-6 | TGTGCCAGCAGCTCCAGTTCCTACGAGCAGTACTTC | CASSSSSYEQYF
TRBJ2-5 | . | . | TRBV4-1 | TGCGCCAGCAGCCAAACCACAGACCAGCTACAAGAGACCCAGTACTTC | CASSQTTDQLQETQYF
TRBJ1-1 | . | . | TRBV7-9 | TGTGCCAGCAGCTTAGTGGGGGGATTGAACACTGAAGCTTTCTTT | CASSLVGGLNTEAFF
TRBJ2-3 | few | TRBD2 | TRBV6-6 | TGTGCCAGCAGTTATAATGTCGGGAGCGGGGGGCTATCGCAGTATTTT | CASSYNVGSGGLSQYF
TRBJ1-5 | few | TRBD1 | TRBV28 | TGTGCCAGCAGCCCGGGACAGGGGGTTCTCCAGCCCCAGCATTTT | CASSPGQGVLQPQHF
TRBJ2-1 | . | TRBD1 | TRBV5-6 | TGTGCCAGCAGCTACCGGGACAGGGGGCACAATGAGCAGTTCTTC | CASSYRDRGHNEQFF
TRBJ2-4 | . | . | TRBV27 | TGTGCCAGCAGTCTCCGGACAGCAGCCAAAAACATTCAGTACTTC | CASSLRTAAKNIQYF
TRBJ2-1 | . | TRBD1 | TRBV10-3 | TGTGCCATCAGTGATAAGACAGGGGGTGGCAATGAGCAGTTCTTC | CAISDKTGGGNEQFF
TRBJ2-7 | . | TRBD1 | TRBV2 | TGTGCCAGCGGGGGACAGTCCTACGAGCAGTACTTC | CASGGQSYEQYF
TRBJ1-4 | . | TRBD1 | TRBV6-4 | TGTGCCAGCAGTGTAGACAGGGAAACAACTAATGAAAAACTGTTTTTT | CASSVDRETTNEKLFF
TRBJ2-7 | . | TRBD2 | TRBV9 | TGTGCCAGCAGCCCCAATAGCGGGGAAAGGTACTTC | CASSPNSGERYF
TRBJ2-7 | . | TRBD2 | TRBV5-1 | TGCGCCAGCAGCTTGGGTAAACTAGCGGGCGGCGACGAGCAGTACTTC | CASSLGKLAGGDEQYF
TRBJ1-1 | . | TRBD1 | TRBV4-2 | TGTGCCAGCAGCCAAGACAGTTGGGTTTCCGAGACAGGGGGGTCTATAGCTTTCTTT | CASSQDSWVSETGGSIAFF
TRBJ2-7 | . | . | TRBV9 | TGTGCCAGCAGCGTAGGGCAGGCAGTCCTTTACGAGCAGTACTTC | CASSVGQAVLYEQYF